The clone carrying this T cell receptor beta chain was detected once. The antigen is unknown. These data come from a study of cytomegalovirus exposure and HLA in healthy donors. Broader study findings: Across donors, presence/absence analyses took sequencing depth to be roughly uniform. Immune exposure information available was restricted to CMV serostatus. Clonal expansion was found to be greater in HLA-associated TCR beta chains than in equally common others in a later analysis.

Vbeta (60) and Jbeta (13) primers were used in the PCR. Generated by immunoSEQ multiplex PCR, the TCRdb table keeps only in-frame clones and is missing some. The data show roughly 160,000 clones, about 80% seen once. CDR1 is LGHNA, CDR2 YSLEER, per germline. The CDR3 runs to 17 residues. V lost 4 bases to trimming and J lost 6 bases, with 21 bases between them. Material: PBMCs. The receptor was derived from a woman between 50 and 59 years old in good health and CMV-seronegative. This chain connects TRBV4-3 to TRBJ1-4, with a weak D call TRBD1 (5 bases). CDR3 DNA: TGCGCCAGCAGCCGGCAGCCCGGGACTCAGAGTTATGAAAAACTGTTTTTT. Translation: CASSRQPGTQSYEKLFF.